This T cell receptor (beta chain) is from a study of blood T cell repertoires in COVID-19. About the research overall: Sites across the United States, Italy and Spain contributed samples from acute and convalescent COVID-19. Sample material is recorded as cDNA or gDNA derived from T cells, B-cell-depleted T cells, or PBMCs.

This CDR3 has 15 residues. Trimming pared 4 bases from V and 8 bases from J, leaving 18 bases between. Germline CDR1 SGHKS, CDR2 YYEKEE (reference sequence). This clone was counted only a few times. Authors' analysis steps: Estimates of nucleated cell counts were drawn from the amplification of reference gene primers. The repertoire was sequenced with immunoSEQ multiplex PCR; TCRdb's copy has only in-frame clones and lacks some. That table is the source of V, J and clone size, and D and trimming were worked out from the DNA. The sample consists of approximately 100,000 clones, 60% to 80% of them appearing once.

The gene calls are TRBV5-5 and TRBJ1-4; D remains ambiguous. Sequencing was performed on peripheral blood. The receptor was isolated from a human donor with acute or convalescent COVID-19. The donor label of this sample is uncertain. The CDR3 region has the DNA TGTGCCAGCAGCCTAATGGAGGCCGGTTTGGAAAAACTGTTTTTT. Its protein product is CASSLMEAGLEKLFF.